The 17 T cell receptor beta chains in this list originate from one sample, sequenced in a study of OX40 agonist ivuxolimab in advanced cancers. The library was made by the immunoSEQ multiplex PCR assay. TCRdb mirrors the immuneACCESS table, restricted to in-frame sequences. Some clones are absent from its copies; in checked studies, under half trace to an unresolved V gene, and the reason for the others is unknown. This sample comprises 20,000 to 30,000 clones, 79% of them detected only once. The ten largest clones take up 10% to 15% of the sample. The source material was CD4+ or CD8+ T cells sorted from blood, sampled in a trial of the OX40 agonist ivuxolimab. These receptors all stem from an adult with an advanced solid tumor such as melanoma, head and neck, liver or kidney cancer.

The rearrangement links TRBV6-1 to TRBJ2-5; the match to TRBD1 covers 8 bases. V shed 6 bases and J 0 bases; nucleotides not matched to a gene: 3. Germline CDR1 MNHNS, CDR2 SASEGT. The CDR3 has 14 amino acids. For the CDR3, the DNA is TGTGCCAGCAGAAGACAGGGGTACCAAGAGACCCAGTACTTC. Amino acid sequence: CASRRQGYQETQYF.

The chain combines TRBV14 with TRBJ1-1, with a weak D call TRBD1 (6 bases). V lost 2 bases to trimming and J lost 1 base, with 14 bases between them. Per the germline V gene, CDR1 is SGHDN and CDR2 is FVKESK. This CDR3 region has 16 residues. As DNA, the CDR3 is TGTGCCAGCAGCCAACGGCCAGGGGCAGGGAACACTGAAGCTTTCTTT. Protein: CASSQRPGAGNTEAFF.

The rearrangement links TRBV5-4 to TRBJ2-1, with D maybe TRBD2 (5 bases). In germline, CDR1 is SGHNT, CDR2 YYREEE (reference sequence). V lost 0 bases and J 0 bases, leaving 7 bases between the germline ends. CDR3 size: 15 residues. The CDR3 DNA is TGTGCCAGCAGCTTGGACCGGGGCTCCTACAATGAGCAGTTCTTC. This encodes CASSLDRGSYNEQFF.

The chain combines TRBV19 with TRBJ2-5; 10 positions match TRBD1. The J call may be mistaken, given a closer DNA end match to TRBJ2-7. In germline, CDR1 is LNHDA, CDR2 SQIVND (reference sequence). This CDR3 region has 15 residues. In nucleotides, the CDR3 is TGTGCCAGTAGTAGACCGGGACAGGGGTGGTACGAGCAGTACTTC. It translates to CASSRPGQGWYEQYF.

The chain joins TRBV25-1 to TRBJ2-5; D possibly corresponds to TRBD1 (5 bases). This CDR3 has 14 residues. With 0 bases removed from V and 2 bases from J, the gap between germline ends came to 7 bases. Germline CDR1 and CDR2: MGHDK and SYGVNS. The CDR3 loop is CASSEYSGQETQYF. CDR3 DNA: TGTGCCAGCAGTGAATATTCAGGGCAAGAGACCCAGTACTTC. The full variable domain, rest sourced from reference TRBV25-1 and TRBJ2-5, is EADIYQTPRYLVIGTGKKITLECSQTMGHDKMYWYQQDPGMELHLIHYSYGVNSTEKGDLSSESTVSRIRTEHFPLTLESARPSHTSQYLCASSEYSGQETQYFGPGTRLLVL.

This clone has just one count. The chain couples TRBV6-4 to TRBJ1-1; tentative D call: TRBD1 (5 bases). CDR1 and CDR2 (germline): MRHNA, SNTAGT. CDR3 length: 17 residues. V was clipped by 3 bases and J by 0 bases, with 17 bases between them. CDR3 amino acids: CASSETGYGGMNTEAFF. The CDR3 coding sequence is TGTGCCAGCAGTGAAACGGGTTATGGGGGGATGAACACTGAAGCTTTCTTT.

The chain joins TRBV6-5 to TRBJ1-6; 8 positions agree with TRBD1. This CDR3 is 14 amino acids long. J lost 9 bases, V lost 4 bases, and 5 bases had no gene match. Germline-derived CDR1 and CDR2 are MNHEY and SVGAGI. CDR3 nucleotides: TGTGCCAGCAGTTCCCCAGGGGGCATTTCACCCCTCCACTTT. It codes for CASSSPGGISPLHF.

This clone was seen only a few times. This chain joins TRBV15 and TRBJ2-7; 9 positions match TRBD1. This CDR3 is 17 amino acids long. The trim removed 0 bases at V and 4 bases at J, leaving 10 bases unmatched. Per the germline V gene, CDR1 is LNHNV and CDR2 is YYDKDF (reference sequence). Written as DNA, the CDR3 is TGTGCCACCAGCAGAGAAACGTCCCGGGACAGGGTTTACGAGCAGTACTTC. It translates to CATSRETSRDRVYEQYF.

V gene TRBV19 combines with J gene TRBJ1-5; a weak D match, TRBD1 (6 bases). V was trimmed by 6 bases and J by 3 bases, leaving 15 bases between them. The CDR3 runs to 15 residues. Germline V gene data show CDR1 as LNHDA and CDR2 as SQIVND (reference sequence). The CDR3 coding sequence is TGTGCCAGTAGCCTAGGGGGGACCTACAATCAGCCCCAGCATTTT. Translation: CASSLGGTYNQPQHF.

The chain has TRBV19 and TRBJ1-5, with TRBD1 matching 12 bases. V was clipped by 6 bases and J by 2 bases; unmatched bases: 5. Germline V lookup: CDR1 LNHDA, CDR2 SQIVND (reference sequence). The CDR3 covers 16 residues. The CDR3 here is CASRPGQGAGNQPQHF. The CDR3 bases are TGTGCCAGTAGGCCGGGACAGGGGGCCGGCAATCAGCCCCAGCATTTT.

The chain is built from TRBV21-1 and TRBJ1-5. TRBV21-1 is a documented pseudogene. The CDR3 extends over 17 amino acids. CDR3 DNA sequence: TGTGCCAGCAAGCCGTGTGGCGGGGGGGGGAGCAATCAGCCCCAGCATTTT. Its protein is CASKPCGGGGSNQPQHF.

The rearrangement joins TRBV13 to TRBJ1-3; D remains unclear. The V gene's germline CDR1 is PRHDT and CDR2 FYEKMQ (reference sequence). The CDR3 is made up of 15 amino acids. V was shortened by 1 base and J by 0 bases, with 7 bases between the two germline ends. The CDR3 loop reads CASSLDGFSGNTIYF. The CDR3 DNA reads TGTGCCAGCAGCTTAGATGGGTTCTCTGGAAACACCATATATTTT. Supplemented by reference TRBV13 and TRBJ1-3, the full variable domain reads AAGVIQSPRHLIKEKRETATLKCYPIPRHDTVYWYQQGPGQDPQFLISFYEKMQSDKGSIPDRFSAQQFSDYHSELNMSSLELGDSALYFCASSLDGFSGNTIYFGEGSWLTVV.

V and J are TRBV2 and TRBJ2-2; no firm D call. The germline CDR1 and CDR2 sequences are SNHLY and FYNNEI. V lost 6 bases and J lost 3, with 5 bases in between. The CDR3 runs to 12 residues. CDR3 sequence: CASRAYTGELFF. Here the CDR3 DNA reads TGTGCCAGCAGAGCTTACACCGGGGAGCTGTTTTTT.

This clone occurred once. Mismatch with germline at one junction end may stem from a read error. This sequence joins TRBV30 and TRBJ1-1, with D unclear. The CDR3 loop spans 11 amino acids. The germline V gene encodes CDR1 GTSNPN and CDR2 SVGIG (reference sequence). CDR3 residues: CAWRMNAEAFF. CDR3 in DNA: TGTGCCTGGAGGATGAACGCTGAAGCTTTCTTT.

The chain employs TRBV27 and TRBJ2-4; unclear D gene. The CDR3 covers 15 residues. Germline CDR1 MNHEY, CDR2 SMNVEV (reference sequence). V was trimmed by 6 bases and J by 1 base, leaving 13 bases between them. This chain's CDR3 is CASRAGGPAKNIQYF. The CDR3 DNA sequence: TGTGCCAGCAGGGCCGGTGGGCCGGCCAAAAACATTCAGTACTTC.

The J gene is TRBJ1-1, the V gene TRBV29-1, with TRBD1 as a possible D gene (6 bases). Germline V gives CDR1 SQVTM, CDR2 ANQGSEA. Trimming shortened V by 6 bases and J by 0 bases, and 11 bases separated the two germline ends. The CDR3 spans 13 residues. The CDR3 protein is CSVATGLNTEAFF. DNA for the CDR3: TGCAGCGTAGCTACAGGGTTGAACACTGAAGCTTTCTTT.

The chain recombines TRBV27 with TRBJ1-5, with D unresolved. CDR3 size: 13 residues. Trimming left V 4 bases short and J 3 bases short, with 7 bases between. Germline V CDR1 and CDR2: MNHEY, SMNVEV (reference sequence). The CDR3 coding sequence is TGTGCCAGCAGTTGGGCGTACAATCAGCCCCAGCATTTT. Translating gives CASSWAYNQPQHF.